The subject of this entry is one T cell receptor (beta chain). Its cognate antigen is unknown. Deletions cut 4 bases from V and 1 base from J, with 14 bases between. Germline V gene lookup returns CDR1 SGDLS and CDR2 YYNGEE. There are 15 residues in the CDR3. Cultured CD4+ T cell DNA was sequenced using the Oncomine TCR Beta short-read assay. MiXCR, applied by TCRdb to the PCR reads, yields one record per CDR3 protein. The sample holds under 30,000 distinct CDR3 sequences, roughly 39% seen once. These data originate in a study of vaccination and CD4 T cells after COVID-19. At the level of the study: Post-COVID sampling occurred a median roughly 100 days after diagnosis (range 35 to 161). The peptides that stimulated the cells were overlapping spike peptides from SARS-CoV-2, HCoV-NL63, HCoV-OC43 and HCoV-229E. General study points: Counts of SARS-CoV-2-reactive clonotypes had a median that went from approximately 23 to 38, a nonsignificant change.

Specified treatment: roughly 10-day PBMC culture with coronavirus spike peptide pools or control peptides (ViraFEST assay). The sequencing input was CD4+ T cells from blood, cultured in vitro. V usage is TRBV9 and J usage is TRBJ2-5; D possibly corresponds to TRBD2 (6 bases). The TCR originated in a human donor who had recovered from COVID-19. For the CDR3, the DNA is TGTGCCAGCAGCCCCGGGGTAGCGGTCCAAGAGACCCAGTACTTC. Translation gives CASSPGVAVQETQYF.